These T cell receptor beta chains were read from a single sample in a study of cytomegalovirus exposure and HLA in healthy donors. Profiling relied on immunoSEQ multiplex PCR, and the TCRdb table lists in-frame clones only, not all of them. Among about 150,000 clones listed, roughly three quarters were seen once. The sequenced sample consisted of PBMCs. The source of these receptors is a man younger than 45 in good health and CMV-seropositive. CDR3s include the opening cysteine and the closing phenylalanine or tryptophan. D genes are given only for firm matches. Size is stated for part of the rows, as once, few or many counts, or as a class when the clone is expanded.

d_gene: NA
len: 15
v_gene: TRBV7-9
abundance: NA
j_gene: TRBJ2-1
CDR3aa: CASKLLTGSGNEQFF
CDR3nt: TGTGCCAGCAAACTTCTTACAGGTTCGGGCAATGAGCAGTTCTTC

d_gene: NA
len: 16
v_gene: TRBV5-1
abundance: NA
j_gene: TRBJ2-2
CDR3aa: CASSPAGPTVTGELFF
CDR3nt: TGCGCCAGCAGTCCAGCGGGTCCGACCGTAACCGGGGAGCTGTTTTTT

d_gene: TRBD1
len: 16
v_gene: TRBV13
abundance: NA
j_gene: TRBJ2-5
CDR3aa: CASSYGQGSPKETQYF
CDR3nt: TGTGCCAGCAGCTACGGACAGGGAAGCCCAAAAGAGACCCAGTACTTC

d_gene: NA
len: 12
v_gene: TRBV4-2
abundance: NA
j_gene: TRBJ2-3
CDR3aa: CASSQDLDTQYF
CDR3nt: TGTGCCAGCAGCCAAGATCTAGATACGCAGTATTTT

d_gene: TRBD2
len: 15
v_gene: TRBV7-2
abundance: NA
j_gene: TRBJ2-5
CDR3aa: CASSLAGLAAETQYF
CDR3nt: TGTGCCAGCAGCTTGGCGGGACTAGCAGCAGAGACCCAGTACTTC

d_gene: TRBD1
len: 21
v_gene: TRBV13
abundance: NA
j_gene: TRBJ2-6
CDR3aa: CASSSGQGSPNPQSGANVLTF
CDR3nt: TGTGCCAGCAGCTCGGGACAGGGGTCACCCAATCCTCAGTCTGGGGCCAACGTCCTGACTTTC

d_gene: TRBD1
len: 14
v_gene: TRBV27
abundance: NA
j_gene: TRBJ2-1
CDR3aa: CASSLSGQGDEQFF
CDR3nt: TGTGCCAGCAGTTTATCAGGGCAGGGGGATGAGCAGTTCTTC

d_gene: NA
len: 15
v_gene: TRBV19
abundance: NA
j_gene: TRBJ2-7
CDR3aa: CASSIVLGASYEQYF
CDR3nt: TGTGCCAGTAGTATAGTTCTGGGGGCGTCTTACGAGCAGTACTTC

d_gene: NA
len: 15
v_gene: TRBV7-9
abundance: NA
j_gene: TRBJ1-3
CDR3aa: CASSFGIRNGNTIYF
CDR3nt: TGTGCCAGCAGCTTCGGAATCAGGAATGGAAACACCATATATTTT

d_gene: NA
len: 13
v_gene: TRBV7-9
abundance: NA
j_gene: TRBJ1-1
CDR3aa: CASRGGMNTEAFF
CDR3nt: TGTGCCAGCAGGGGGGGAATGAACACTGAAGCTTTCTTT

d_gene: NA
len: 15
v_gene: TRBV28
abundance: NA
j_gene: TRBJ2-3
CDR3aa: CASSLPGLSTDTQYF
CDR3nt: TGTGCCAGCAGTTTACCAGGGTTAAGCACAGATACGCAGTATTTT

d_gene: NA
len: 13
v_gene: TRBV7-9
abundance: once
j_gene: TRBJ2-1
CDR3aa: CASSFPLPLEQFF
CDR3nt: TGTGCCAGCAGCTTCCCGTTGCCGCTAGAGCAGTTCTTC

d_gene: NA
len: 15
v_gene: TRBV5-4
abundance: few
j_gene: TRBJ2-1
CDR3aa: CASSSRAQGSREQFF
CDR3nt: TGTGCCAGCAGCTCCCGGGCCCAGGGGTCACGCGAGCAGTTCTTC

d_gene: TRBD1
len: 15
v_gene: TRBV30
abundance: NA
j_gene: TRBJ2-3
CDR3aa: CAWSGTGASADTQYF
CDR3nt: TGTGCCTGGAGCGGGACAGGGGCGTCAGCAGATACGCAGTATTTT

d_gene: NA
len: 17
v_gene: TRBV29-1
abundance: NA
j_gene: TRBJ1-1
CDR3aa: CSVVFRPTRGMNTEAFF
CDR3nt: TGCAGCGTTGTCTTCCGGCCGACGCGGGGAATGAACACTGAAGCTTTCTTT

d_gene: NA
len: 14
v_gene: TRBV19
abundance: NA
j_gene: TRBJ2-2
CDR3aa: CASSILEDTGELFF
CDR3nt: TGTGCCAGTAGTATACTGGAGGACACCGGGGAGCTGTTTTTT

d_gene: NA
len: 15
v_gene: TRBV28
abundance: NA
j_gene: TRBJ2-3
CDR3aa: CASSLELARTDTQYF
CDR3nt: TGTGCCAGCAGTTTAGAACTAGCCCGCACAGATACGCAGTATTTT

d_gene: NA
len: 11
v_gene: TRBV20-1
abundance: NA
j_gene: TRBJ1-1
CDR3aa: CSAGRNTEAFF
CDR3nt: TGCAGTGCGGGGAGGAACACTGAAGCTTTCTTT

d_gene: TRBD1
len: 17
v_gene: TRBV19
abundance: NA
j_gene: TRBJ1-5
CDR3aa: CASSMTSGGSVKQPQHF
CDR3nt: TGTGCCAGTAGTATGACCTCAGGGGGCTCGGTCAAGCAGCCCCAGCATTTT

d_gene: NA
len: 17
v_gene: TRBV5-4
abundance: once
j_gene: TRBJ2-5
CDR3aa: CASSPGRPGDVRETQYF
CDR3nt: TGTGCCAGCAGCCCCGGAAGACCAGGGGATGTGAGAGAGACCCAGTACTTC

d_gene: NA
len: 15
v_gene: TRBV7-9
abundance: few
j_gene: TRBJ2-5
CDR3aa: CASSSPSGVGETQYF
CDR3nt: TGTGCCAGCAGCTCCCCCTCGGGGGTGGGGGAGACCCAGTACTTC

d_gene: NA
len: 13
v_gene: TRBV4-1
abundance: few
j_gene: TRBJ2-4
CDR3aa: CASSQDAGDIQYF
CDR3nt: TGCGCCAGCAGCCAAGACGCAGGCGACATTCAGTACTTC

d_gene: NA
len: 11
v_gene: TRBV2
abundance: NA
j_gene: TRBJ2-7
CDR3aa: CASSDAYEQYF
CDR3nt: TGTGCCAGCAGTGATGCGTACGAGCAGTACTTC

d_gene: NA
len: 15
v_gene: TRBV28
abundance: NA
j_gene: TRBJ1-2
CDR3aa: CASSSPPPVFYGYTF
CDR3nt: TGTGCCAGCAGTTCCCCTCCCCCGGTCTTCTATGGCTACACCTTC

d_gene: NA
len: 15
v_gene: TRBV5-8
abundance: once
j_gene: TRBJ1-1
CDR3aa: CASSLVERRNTEAFF
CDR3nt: TGTGCCAGCAGCTTGGTTGAACGGAGGAACACTGAAGCTTTCTTT

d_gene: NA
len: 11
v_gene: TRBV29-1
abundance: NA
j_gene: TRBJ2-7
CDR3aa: CSVEEGREQYF
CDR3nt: TGCAGCGTTGAAGAGGGGCGGGAGCAGTACTTC

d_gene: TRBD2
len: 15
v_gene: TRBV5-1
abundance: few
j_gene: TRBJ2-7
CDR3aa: CASSLVGTSSYEQYF
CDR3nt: TGCGCCAGCAGCTTGGTCGGGACTAGCTCCTACGAGCAGTACTTC

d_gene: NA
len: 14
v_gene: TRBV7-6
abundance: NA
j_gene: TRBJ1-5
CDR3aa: CASSLANRGQPQHF
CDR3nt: TGTGCCAGCAGCTTAGCAAATAGAGGTCAGCCCCAGCATTTT

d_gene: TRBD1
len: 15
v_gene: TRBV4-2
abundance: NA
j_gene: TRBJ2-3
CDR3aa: CASSQKDRGGHTQYF
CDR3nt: TGTGCCAGCAGCCAAAAGGACAGGGGGGGTCATACGCAGTATTTT

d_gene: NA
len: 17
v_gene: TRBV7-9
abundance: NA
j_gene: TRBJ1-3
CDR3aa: CASSLEDKSFSGNTIYF
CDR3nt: TGTGCCAGCAGCTTAGAGGACAAGTCCTTCTCTGGAAACACCATATATTTT

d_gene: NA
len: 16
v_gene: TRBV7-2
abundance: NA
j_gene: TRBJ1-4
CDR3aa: CASSPQRTATNEKLFF
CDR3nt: TGTGCCAGCAGCCCCCAGCGGACAGCAACTAATGAAAAACTGTTTTTT

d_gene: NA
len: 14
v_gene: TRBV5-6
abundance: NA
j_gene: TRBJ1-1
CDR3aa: CASSFPGTLTEAFF
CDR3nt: TGTGCCAGCAGCTTTCCTGGCACCCTCACTGAAGCTTTCTTT

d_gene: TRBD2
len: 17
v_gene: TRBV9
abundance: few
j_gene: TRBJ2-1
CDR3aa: CASSVARGTSFIDEQFF
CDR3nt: TGTGCCAGCAGCGTAGCTCGCGGGACTAGTTTTATCGATGAGCAGTTCTTC

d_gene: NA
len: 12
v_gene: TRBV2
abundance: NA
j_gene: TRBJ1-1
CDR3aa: CAGAFRGTEAFF
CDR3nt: TGTGCCGGGGCCTTCAGGGGCACTGAAGCTTTCTTT

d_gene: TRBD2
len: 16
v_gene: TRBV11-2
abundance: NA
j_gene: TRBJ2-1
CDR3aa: CASSLLLADPSHEQFF
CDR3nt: TGTGCCAGCAGCTTACTACTAGCGGACCCTTCCCATGAGCAGTTCTTC

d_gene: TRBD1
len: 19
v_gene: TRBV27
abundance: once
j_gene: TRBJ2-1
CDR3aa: CASNSRSGGSLSSYNEQFF
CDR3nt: TGTGCCAGCAATTCAAGGTCAGGGGGCTCTCTGAGCTCCTACAATGAGCAGTTCTTC

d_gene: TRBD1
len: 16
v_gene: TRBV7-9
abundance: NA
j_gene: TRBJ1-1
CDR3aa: CASGPGQTLMNTEAFF
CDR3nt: TGTGCCAGCGGCCCGGGACAGACACTAATGAACACTGAAGCTTTCTTT

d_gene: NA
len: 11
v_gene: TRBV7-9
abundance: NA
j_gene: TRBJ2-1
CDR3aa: CASSSSNEQFF
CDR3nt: TGTGCCAGCAGCTCATCCAATGAGCAGTTCTTC

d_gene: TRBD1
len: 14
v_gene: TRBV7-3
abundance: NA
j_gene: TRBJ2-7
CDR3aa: CASSPRQGQHEQYF
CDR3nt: TGTGCCAGCAGCCCCCGACAGGGGCAACACGAGCAGTACTTC

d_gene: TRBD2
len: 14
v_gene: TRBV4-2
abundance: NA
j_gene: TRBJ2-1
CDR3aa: CASSLEREDNEQFF
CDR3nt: TGTGCCAGCAGCCTCGAGCGGGAGGACAATGAGCAGTTCTTC

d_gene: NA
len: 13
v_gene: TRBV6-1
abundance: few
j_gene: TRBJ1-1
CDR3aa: CASSFDSGTEAFF
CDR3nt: TGTGCCAGCAGCTTCGACAGTGGCACTGAAGCTTTCTTT

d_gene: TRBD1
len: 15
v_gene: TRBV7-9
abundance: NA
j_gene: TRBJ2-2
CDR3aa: CASSHRDRGFGELFF
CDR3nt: TGTGCCAGCAGCCACCGGGACAGGGGATTCGGGGAGCTGTTTTTT

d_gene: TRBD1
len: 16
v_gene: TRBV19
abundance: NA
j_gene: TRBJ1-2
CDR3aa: CASYRDRGFDLDGYTF
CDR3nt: TGTGCCAGTTACCGGGACAGGGGATTCGACTTGGATGGCTACACCTTC

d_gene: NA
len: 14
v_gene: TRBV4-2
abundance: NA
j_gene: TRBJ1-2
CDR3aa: CASSQVAGPYGYTF
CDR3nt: TGTGCCAGCAGCCAAGTCGCAGGGCCCTATGGCTACACCTTC

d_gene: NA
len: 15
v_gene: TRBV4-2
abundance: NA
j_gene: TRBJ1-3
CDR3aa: CASSQDYRARNTIYF
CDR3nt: TGTGCCAGCAGCCAAGATTACAGGGCCCGAAACACCATATATTTT

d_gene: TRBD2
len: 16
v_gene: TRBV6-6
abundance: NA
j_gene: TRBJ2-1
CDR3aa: CASSVPTSGRYNEQFF
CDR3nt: TGTGCCAGCAGTGTCCCGACTAGCGGGAGATACAATGAGCAGTTCTTC

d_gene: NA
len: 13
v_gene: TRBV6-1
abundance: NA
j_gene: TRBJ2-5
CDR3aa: CASSTGPGETQYF
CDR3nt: TGTGCCAGCAGTACTGGGCCTGGGGAGACCCAGTACTTC